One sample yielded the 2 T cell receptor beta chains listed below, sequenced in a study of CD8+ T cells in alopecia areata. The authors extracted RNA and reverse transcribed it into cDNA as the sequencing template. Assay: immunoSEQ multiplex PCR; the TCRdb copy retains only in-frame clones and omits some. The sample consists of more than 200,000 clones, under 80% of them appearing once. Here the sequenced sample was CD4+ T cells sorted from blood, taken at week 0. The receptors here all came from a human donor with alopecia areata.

CDR3 loop: CAWSVRRGGTDTQYF. CDR3 bases: TGTGCCTGGAGTGTACGGCGGGGGGGCACAGATACGCAGTATTTT. The chain couples TRBV30 to TRBJ2-3; the match to TRBD2 covers 8 bases. Losses at the gene ends were 0 bases for V and 1 base for J; bases not matched to a gene: 3. The CDR3 contains 15 residues. Germline assignment: CDR1 GTSNPN and CDR2 SVGIG (reference sequence).

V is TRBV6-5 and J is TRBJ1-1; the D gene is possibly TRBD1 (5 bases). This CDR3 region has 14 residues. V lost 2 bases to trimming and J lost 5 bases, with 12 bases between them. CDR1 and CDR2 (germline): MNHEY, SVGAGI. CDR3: CASSYEGIWTEAFF. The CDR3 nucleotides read TGTGCCAGCAGTTACGAGGGGATATGGACTGAAGCTTTCTTT.